The 4 T cell receptor beta chains in this list originate from one sample, sequenced in a study of CD8+ T cells in alopecia areata. As to treatment: oral pan-JAK inhibitor, 5-10 mg twice daily. cDNA serving as the sequencing template came from extracted, reverse transcribed RNA. Some clones are missing from TCRdb's copy, which holds only in-frame ones; the method was immunoSEQ multiplex PCR. The sample contains over 150,000 clones, 60% to 70% of which appear only once. The starting material was CD4+ T cells sorted from blood, obtained at week 4, from a patient treated with tofacitinib. Receptor source: a human donor with alopecia areata.

This rearrangement joins TRBV30 to TRBJ1-1; TRBD1 matches at 10 bases. Germline values: CDR1 GTSNPN, CDR2 SVGIG (reference sequence). CDR3 size: 13 residues. V dropped 5 bases and J dropped 3; count of bases not matched to a gene: 3. The DNA for the CDR3 is TGTGCCTGGGCGGGACAGGGGTACACTGAAGCTTTCTTT. Translating gives CAWAGQGYTEAFF.

V and J are TRBV15 and TRBJ1-2; 7 bases fit TRBD1. The ends lost 5 bases at V and 3 bases at J; junction bases unmatched: 3. This CDR3 is built from 13 residues. Germline-derived CDR1 and CDR2 are LNHNV and YYDKDF (reference sequence). The CDR3 nucleotides read TGTGCCACCAGCGCCGACAGGGACTATGGCTACACCTTC. Encoded protein: CATSADRDYGYTF. The entire variable domain, with the rest obtained from reference TRBV15 and TRBJ1-2, is as follows: DAMVIQNPRYQVTQFGKPVTLSCSQTLNHNVMYWYQQKSSQAPKLLFHYYDKDFNNEADTPDNFQSRRPNTSFCFLDIRSPGLGDTAMYLCATSADRDYGYTFGSGTRLTVV.

The CDR3 coding sequence is TGTGCCAGCAGCTTCCGGGACAACGTGGTGGAGACCCAGTACTTC. Translated: CASSFRDNVVETQYF. The V gene is TRBV5-4, the J gene TRBJ2-5; maybe TRBD1 (6 bases). V lost 2 bases and J 5 bases, leaving 16 bases between the germline ends. Germline lookup yields CDR1 SGHNT and CDR2 YYREEE (reference sequence). The CDR3 contains 15 residues.

This clone has just a few counts. The chain employs TRBV19 and TRBJ1-4; weak D call: TRBD1 (5 bases). The V and J ends lost 5 bases and 4 bases respectively, with 17 bases between them. The CDR3 has 16 amino acids. Germline loops: CDR1 LNHDA, CDR2 SQIVND (reference sequence). The CDR3 nucleotides read TGTGCCAGTAGTCGGGACGAGACGGCTTTTAATGAAAAACTGTTTTTT. It yields the protein CASSRDETAFNEKLFF.